This paragraph reports one TCR beta chain. Preparation of the TCRbeta library used unique molecular identifiers. TCRdb re-called the PCR reads with MiXCR, one entry per CDR3 protein. This sample yields roughly 350,000 distinct CDR3 sequences, of which about a tenth are seen a single time; roughly 2.5% belongs to the top ten. The source of the sample is a study of T-cell reconstitution after alpha-beta-depleted transplantation in children. This receptor was taken from a human donor who donated a stem cell graft to a child with acute lymphoblastic leukemia. Sequencing was performed on PBMCs from the stem cell graft donor, taken from the stem cell graft.

The CDR3 loop is CASSPSDPLAYEQYF. In DNA form, the CDR3 reads TGTGCCAGCAGCCCGTCAGACCCCTTAGCCTACGAGCAGTACTTC. The chain combines TRBV7-9 with TRBJ2-7, with D unclear. V lost 5 bases to trimming and J lost 2 bases, with 16 bases between them. The CDR3 runs to 15 residues. Germline CDR1 reads SEHNR; CDR2 reads FQNEAQ (reference sequence).